These 25 T cell receptor beta chains originate from one sample sequenced in a study of blood T cell repertoires in COVID-19. TCRdb's table, derived via immunoSEQ multiplex PCR, lists solely in-frame clones and lacks some. The table shows about 120,000 clones, with approximately 90% occurring only once. Sequencing used peripheral blood. Receptors originate from an older man with active or convalescent COVID-19.

The V call is TRBV6-5, the J call TRBJ2-4, with 8 nucleotides matching TRBD1. The V segment lost 6 bases and the J segment 7 bases; nucleotides outside the gene matches: 8. Germline-derived CDR1 and CDR2 are MNHEY and SVGAGI. This CDR3 spans 14 amino acids. As DNA, the CDR3 is TGTGCCAGCAGAGCCCTGGACAGGGTTAACATTCAGTACTTC. Amino acids: CASRALDRVNIQYF.

The CDR3 bases are TGTGCCAGCACCCCTGACAGGGATCGCGAGCAGTACTTC. Translating it yields CASTPDRDREQYF. This sequence joins TRBV12-3 or TRBV12-4 and TRBJ2-7; TRBD1 aligns across 7 bases. The V gene end was trimmed by 7 bases and the J gene end by 6 bases; junction bases not matched to a gene: 9. The CDR3 is made up of 13 amino acids.

The chain is built from TRBV6-5 and TRBJ2-2; the D gene is possibly TRBD2 (5 bases). V lost 0 bases, J lost 8 bases, and 7 bases lay in between. Germline V lookup: CDR1 MNHEY, CDR2 SVGAGI. CDR3 size: 13 residues. The CDR3: CASSYSRVGELFF. In nucleotides, the CDR3 is TGTGCCAGCAGTTACTCGAGGGTTGGGGAGCTGTTTTTT.

The chain has TRBV7-8 and TRBJ2-7; the D gene is possibly TRBD2 (6 bases). This CDR3 contains 13 residues. Germline V lookup: CDR1 SGHVS, CDR2 FQNEAQ. With 5 bases removed from V and 3 bases from J, the gap between germline ends came to 11 bases. The CDR3 sequence is CASSLAGNYEQYF. In DNA, the CDR3 is TGTGCCAGCAGCCTTGCGGGGAACTACGAGCAGTACTTC.

The chain employs TRBV28 and TRBJ2-6; TRBD2 might be the D (5 bases). The CDR3 runs 18 residues. Germline V gene lookup returns CDR1 MDHEN and CDR2 SYDVKM. V lost 1 base to trimming and J lost 0 bases, with 13 bases between them. The CDR3 DNA reads TGTGCCAGCAGTTTATCCGGGAAGTCGAGCTCTGGGGCCAACGTCCTGACTTTC. Its protein is CASSLSGKSSSGANVLTF.

This clone was picked up one time. The chain is built from TRBV12-2 and TRBJ2-6; no DNA check was done on the table's D call, TRBD2. TRBV12-2 is designated a pseudogene. This CDR3 spans 19 amino acids. This chain's CDR3 is CASRAHGLAGVSGANVLTF. In DNA, the CDR3 is TGTGCAAGTCGCGCCCATGGACTAGCGGGAGTCTCTGGGGCCAACGTCCTGACTTTC.

The chain combines TRBV5-5 with TRBJ2-1; D is undetermined. The V gene lost 0 bases and the J gene lost 3 bases, with 13 bases spanning the gap. From germline, CDR1 is SGHKS and CDR2 YYEKEE (reference sequence). The CDR3 consists of 16 residues. The CDR3 DNA sequence: TGTGCCAGCAGCTTGGGAGTCCCGATCGACTACAATGAGCAGTTCTTC. The encoded protein is CASSLGVPIDYNEQFF.

V is TRBV19 and J is TRBJ1-4, with D unresolved. The V end was cut by 2 bases, the J end by 8 bases, with 18 bases between. The CDR3 contains 16 residues. Germline CDR1 is LNHDA and CDR2 is SQIVND (reference sequence). For the CDR3, the DNA is TGTGCCAGTAGTATACTAACGTCAGCCTCGGAGGAAAAACTGTTTTTT. Amino acid sequence: CASSILTSASEEKLFF.

The chain joins TRBV6-5 to TRBJ1-2; D not resolved. There are 12 residues in the CDR3. Germline values: CDR1 MNHEY, CDR2 SVGAGI. Trimming stripped 8 bases from V and 4 bases from J, with 11 bases between. The CDR3 reads CASGLSGYGYTF. CDR3 nucleotide sequence: TGTGCCAGCGGCCTTTCGGGCTATGGCTACACCTTC.

This chain uses TRBV27 with TRBJ1-4; a possible D gene is TRBD1 (6 bases). Germline lookup yields CDR1 MNHEY and CDR2 SMNVEV (reference sequence). The CDR3 has 16 residues. The V end was cut by 6 bases, the J end by 6 bases, with 20 bases between. The CDR3 sequence is CASSPLPGRGDEKLFF. In nucleotides, the CDR3 is TGTGCCAGCAGCCCCCTCCCGGGCAGGGGTGATGAAAAACTGTTTTTT.

The chain's CDR3 is CASMGQGGTGELFF. The CDR3 DNA reads TGTGCCAGCATGGGGCAGGGTGGCACCGGGGAGCTGTTTTTT. This sequence joins TRBV3-1 (or the pseudogene TRBV3-2) and TRBJ2-2; tentatively, D is TRBD1 (5 bases). Germline-derived CDR1 and CDR2 are LGHDT and YNNKEL (reference sequence). With 7 bases removed from V and 4 bases from J, the gap between germline ends came to 13 bases. The CDR3 is 14 residues long.

The chain combines TRBV4-1 with TRBJ2-7; D uncertain. V gave up 0 bases and J gave up 2 bases, with 14 bases separating them. The CDR3 loop spans 16 amino acids. Germline V gene sequence: CDR1 MGHRA, CDR2 YSYEKL. The CDR3 region is CASSQDHTFLAYEQYF. CDR3 coding DNA: TGCGCCAGCAGCCAAGACCACACATTCCTAGCCTACGAGCAGTACTTC.

In regard to this clone: Other nucleotide sequences in the sample specify the same CDR3. The J gene is TRBJ1-4, the V gene TRBV29-1; D is unresolved. Looked up from germline, CDR1 is SQVTM and CDR2 is ANQGSEA. This CDR3 spans 11 amino acids. The V end was cut by 2 bases, the J end by 5 bases, with 3 bases between. The CDR3 sequence is CSVELNEKLFF. CDR3 in DNA: TGCAGCGTTGAATTAAATGAAAAACTGTTTTTT.

The rearrangement uses TRBV4-1 and TRBJ2-2, with 7 bases aligning to TRBD2. From germline, CDR1 is MGHRA and CDR2 YSYEKL. CDR3 length equals 15 residues. Losses at the gene ends were 5 bases for V and 5 bases for J; bases not matched to a gene: 8. CDR3 region: CASSGRGSGTGELFF. In DNA, the CDR3 is TGCGCCAGCAGCGGTCGCGGGAGTGGAACCGGGGAGCTGTTTTTT.

V gene TRBV2 combines with J gene TRBJ2-6, with D tentatively TRBD2 (6 bases). CDR1 is SNHLY, CDR2 FYNNEI, per germline. V was pared by 7 bases and J by 0 bases, with 13 bases between. This CDR3 is 16 amino acids long. CDR3 DNA: TGTGCCAGCACGGCCGGAGGGTACTCTGGGGCCAACGTCCTGACTTTC. Its translation: CASTAGGYSGANVLTF.

The gene calls are TRBV14 and TRBJ2-6; 7 bases align to TRBD1. V lost 5 bases to trimming and J lost 6 bases; unmatched junction nucleotides: 13. Germline-derived CDR1 and CDR2 are SGHDN and FVKESK. This CDR3 comprises 17 residues. The CDR3 here is CASSDPGQIFAANVLTF. The CDR3 DNA reads as TGTGCCAGCAGCGATCCGGGACAGATCTTTGCGGCCAACGTCCTGACTTTC.

The chain has TRBV6-5 and TRBJ1-3; D gene unclear. This CDR3 has 14 residues. V shed 5 bases and J shed 4 bases, with 12 bases lying between them. CDR1 MNHEY and CDR2 SVGAGI come from the germline V gene. CDR3 nucleotide sequence: TGTGCCAGCAGTCCTGACACGGGAGGAAACACCATATATTTT. Translating it yields CASSPDTGGNTIYF.

The chain carries TRBV5-4 and TRBJ2-2; D is perhaps TRBD1 (6 bases). The CDR3 is 17 residues long. The germline gives CDR1 SGHNT, CDR2 YYREEE (reference sequence). V lost 5 bases to trimming and J lost 2 bases, with 19 bases between them. CDR3: CASSTSGASINTGELFF. The CDR3 DNA follows: TGTGCCAGCAGTACTTCAGGGGCCTCTATTAACACCGGGGAGCTGTTTTTT.

This clone was counted once. The genes are TRBV3-1 (or the pseudogene TRBV3-2) and TRBJ1-5; 12 bases map to TRBD1. CDR3 size: 15 residues. Germline CDR1 is LGHDT and CDR2 is YNNKEL (reference sequence). Germline trimming cut 0 bases from V and 10 bases from J; bases unmatched to any gene: 4. As DNA, the CDR3 is TGTGCCAGCAGCCAAGAGGGGACAGGGGGCCAACCCCAGCATTTT. As protein: CASSQEGTGGQPQHF.

This clone was detected once. CDR3 residues: CASNRVGGSSYNEQFF. Written as DNA, the CDR3 is TGTGCCAGTAATCGCGTCGGCGGGAGCTCCTACAATGAGCAGTTCTTC. V and J are TRBV19 and TRBJ2-1, with 7 positions matching TRBD2. Germline assignment: CDR1 LNHDA and CDR2 SQIVND (reference sequence). The CDR3 is made up of 16 amino acids. With 7 bases clipped from V and 0 bases from J, the junction kept 9 bases outside the gene matches.

The chain employs TRBV11-2 and TRBJ2-7; 9 bases map to TRBD2. The length of the CDR3 is 15 residues. CDR1 and CDR2 from the germline V gene are SGHAT and FQNNGV. Trimming cost V 1 base and J 2 bases; bases outside gene matches: 3. CDR3 nucleotide sequence: TGTGCCAGCAGCTTAGGGGCTAGCGGGACCTACGAGCAGTACTTC. Amino acid sequence: CASSLGASGTYEQYF.

The chain links TRBV6-5 to TRBJ2-2; a possible D gene is TRBD2 (7 bases). CDR1 is MNHEY, CDR2 SVGAGI, per germline. The CDR3 has 15 residues. The ends were cut back, 0 bases at V and 6 bases at J, with 11 bases in the middle. The CDR3 sequence is CASSYSRGGPGELFF. As DNA, the CDR3 is TGTGCCAGCAGTTACTCAAGGGGGGGCCCCGGGGAGCTGTTTTTT.

This chain links TRBV4-1 with TRBJ2-7; 9 positions agree with TRBD1. The CDR3 loop spans 15 amino acids. Germline V gene sequence: CDR1 MGHRA, CDR2 YSYEKL. The J segment lost 5 bases and the V segment lost 3 bases, leaving 8 bases of the junction unmatched. CDR3 bases: TGCGCCAGCAGCCAGCCGGGACAGGGTTTTCACGAGCAGTACTTC. Residues: CASSQPGQGFHEQYF.

This chain uses TRBV13 with TRBJ2-2; 8 bases map to TRBD1. CDR3 size: 16 residues. The ends lost 4 bases at V and 0 bases at J; junction bases unmatched: 4. The germline CDR1 and CDR2 sequences are PRHDT and FYEKMQ (reference sequence). The CDR3 DNA reads as TGTGCCAGCAGCTCAACAGGGGGATCGAACACCGGGGAGCTGTTTTTT. Translated: CASSSTGGSNTGELFF.

J is TRBJ1-4 and V is TRBV3-1 (or the pseudogene TRBV3-2); D not resolved. Trimming cost V 1 base and J 7 bases, with 10 bases left between them. There are 14 residues in the CDR3. Germline CDR1 is LGHDT and CDR2 is YNNKEL (reference sequence). The CDR3 protein is CASSQGAGFEKLFF. CDR3 DNA sequence: TGTGCCAGCAGCCAAGGGGCGGGATTTGAAAAACTGTTTTTT.